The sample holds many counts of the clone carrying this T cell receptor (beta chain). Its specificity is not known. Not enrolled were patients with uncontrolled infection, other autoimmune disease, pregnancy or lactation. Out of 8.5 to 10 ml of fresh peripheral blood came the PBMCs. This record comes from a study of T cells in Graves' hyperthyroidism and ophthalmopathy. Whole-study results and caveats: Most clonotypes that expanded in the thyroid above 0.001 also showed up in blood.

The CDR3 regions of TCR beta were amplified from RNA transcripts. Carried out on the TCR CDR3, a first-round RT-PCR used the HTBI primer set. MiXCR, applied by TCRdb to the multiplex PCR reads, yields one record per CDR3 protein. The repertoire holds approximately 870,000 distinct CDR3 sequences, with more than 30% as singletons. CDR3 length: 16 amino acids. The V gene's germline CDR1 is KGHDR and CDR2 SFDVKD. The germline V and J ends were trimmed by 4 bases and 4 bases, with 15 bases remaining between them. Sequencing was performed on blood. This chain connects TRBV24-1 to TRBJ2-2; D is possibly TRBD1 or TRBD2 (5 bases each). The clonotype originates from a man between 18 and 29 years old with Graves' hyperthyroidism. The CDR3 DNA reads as TGTGCCACCAGTGACCCAGGGAGATCCCTCACCGGGGAGCTGTTTTTT. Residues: CATSDPGRSLTGELFF.